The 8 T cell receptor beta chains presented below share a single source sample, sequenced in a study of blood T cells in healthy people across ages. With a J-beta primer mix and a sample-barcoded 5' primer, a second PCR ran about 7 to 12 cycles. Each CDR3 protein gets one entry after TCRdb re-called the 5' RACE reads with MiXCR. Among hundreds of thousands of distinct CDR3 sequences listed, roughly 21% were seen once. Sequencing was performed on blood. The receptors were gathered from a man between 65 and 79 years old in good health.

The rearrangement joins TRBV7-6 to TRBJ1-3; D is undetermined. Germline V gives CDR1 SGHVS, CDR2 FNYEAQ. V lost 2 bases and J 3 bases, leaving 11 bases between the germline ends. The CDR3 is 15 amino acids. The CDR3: CASSLNPRIGNTIYF. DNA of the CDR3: TGTGCCAGCAGCTTAAATCCCAGGATTGGAAACACCATATATTTT.

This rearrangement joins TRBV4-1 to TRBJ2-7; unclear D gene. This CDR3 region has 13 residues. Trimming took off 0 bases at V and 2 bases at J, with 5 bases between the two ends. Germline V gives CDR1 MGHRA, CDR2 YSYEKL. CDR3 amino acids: CASSQDTTYEQYF. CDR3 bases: TGCGCCAGCAGCCAAGATACGACCTACGAGCAGTACTTC.

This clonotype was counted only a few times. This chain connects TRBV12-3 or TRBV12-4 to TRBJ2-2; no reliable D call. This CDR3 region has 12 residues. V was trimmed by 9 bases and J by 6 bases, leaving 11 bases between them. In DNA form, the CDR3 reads TGTGCCAGTGCAGCCCTTGCCGGGGAGCTGTTTTTT. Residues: CASAALAGELFF.

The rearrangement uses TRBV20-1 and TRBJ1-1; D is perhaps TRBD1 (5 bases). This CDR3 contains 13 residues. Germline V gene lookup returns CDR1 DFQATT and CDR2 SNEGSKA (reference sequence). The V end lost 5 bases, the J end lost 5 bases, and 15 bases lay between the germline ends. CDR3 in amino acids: CSADHGGGTEAFF. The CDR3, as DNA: TGCAGTGCTGACCATGGGGGGGGGACTGAAGCTTTCTTT.

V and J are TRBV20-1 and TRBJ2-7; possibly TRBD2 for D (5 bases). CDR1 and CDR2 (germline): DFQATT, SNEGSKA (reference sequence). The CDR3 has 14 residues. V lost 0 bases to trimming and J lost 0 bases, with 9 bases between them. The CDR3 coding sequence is TGCAGTGCTAGAGACGCGGGCCGCTCCTACGAGCAGTACTTC. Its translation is CSARDAGRSYEQYF.

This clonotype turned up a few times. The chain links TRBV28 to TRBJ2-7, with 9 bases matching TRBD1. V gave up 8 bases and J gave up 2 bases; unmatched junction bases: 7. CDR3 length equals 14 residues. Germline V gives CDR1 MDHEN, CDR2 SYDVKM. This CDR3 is CASLTGGPPYEQYF. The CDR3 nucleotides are TGTGCCAGCCTAACAGGGGGCCCACCCTACGAGCAGTACTTC.

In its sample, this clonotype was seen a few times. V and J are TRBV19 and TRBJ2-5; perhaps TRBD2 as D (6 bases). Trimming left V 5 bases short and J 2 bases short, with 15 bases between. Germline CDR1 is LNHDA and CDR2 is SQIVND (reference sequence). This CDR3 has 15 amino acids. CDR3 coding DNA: TGTGCCAGTAGTCCGAATCAAGCGGGTCAAGAGACCCAGTACTTC. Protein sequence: CASSPNQAGQETQYF.

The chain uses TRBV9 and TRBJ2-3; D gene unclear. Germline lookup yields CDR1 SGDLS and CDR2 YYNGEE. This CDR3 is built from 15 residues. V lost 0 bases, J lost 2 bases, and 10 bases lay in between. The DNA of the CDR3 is TGTGCCAGCAGCGTAGGCGGAAGATACACAGATACGCAGTATTTT. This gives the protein CASSVGGRYTDTQYF.